This T cell receptor beta chain stems from a study of CD8 T cells in ankylosing spondylitis (dated by TCRdb to 2015 to 2018). In terms of the full investigation: T cell receptor beta repertoires were profiled in healthy donors and ankylosing spondylitis patients so that disease-linked TCR variants could be found. The full study cohort was made up of about two dozen ankylosing spondylitis patients and roughly 100 healthy donors. Peripheral blood was sampled, and synovial fluid was additionally collected from ankylosing spondylitis patients.

This clonotype was observed once. Its antigen is currently not known. The record has no base qualities; no much larger clone is one base away. A solitary read yields weak support. Points the paper makes about the study in general: Some TCR beta motif variants had previously been reported in synovial fluid and blood of reactive arthritis patients, which suggested common disease-initiation mechanisms. A CD8+ phenotype was shown by the disease-linked clones, which were found at relatively low frequencies in peripheral blood. A TCR beta motif of several highly homologous amino acid variants appeared characteristic of blood from ankylosing spondylitis patients. Significant enrichment of the disease-linked clones was reported in matched synovial fluid samples from ankylosing spondylitis patients.

The CDR3 numbers 16 residues from cysteine through phenylalanine. Kept here is only the CDR3 DNA, which spans 48 bases and is read in frame from base 1. V was cut back by 5 bases and J by 0 bases, leaving a gap of 16 bases between them. The listed sequencing device is Illumina HiSeq 2500. Quantitative 5'-RACE with molecular barcodes was the method used to prepare the TCR beta libraries. The authors' pipeline ran thus. Disease-linked TCR variants were identified with a new computational method built on a probabilistic model of VDJ rearrangement. TCRdb itself trimmed the public reads at Q25 with fastp, ran MiXCR and retained productive beta chains. One record per CDR3 amino acid sequence lists the most common genes and DNA. These V and J calls originate from TCRdb's pipeline instead of the authors' own analysis. This sample gives 230,000 or so distinct CDR3 sequences in total; under 30% of them show up just once. The ten largest account for approximately 0.61% of the sample.

The sequence is built from TRBV12-3 or TRBV12-4 and TRBJ2-5; the D gene assignment is ambiguous. The clonotype was recovered from a male donor with ankylosing spondylitis or in good health (not recorded which). Sequenced: blood, either unsorted or a sorted T cell fraction (not recorded which). CDR3 region: CASSPLGLAYQETQYF. The nucleotides are TGTGCCAGCAGTCCCCTAGGGCTGGCCTACCAAGAGACCCAGTACTTC.